This passage covers 12 T cell receptor beta chains from one sample sequenced in a study of blood T cell repertoires in COVID-19. Repertoires were generated with immunoSEQ multiplex PCR, while TCRdb's copy carries only in-frame clones and drops some. The sample lists approximately 200,000 clones; 65% to 85% were seen once. Sample: peripheral blood. Receptors were obtained from a woman aged 80 or over with acute or convalescent COVID-19.

V usage is TRBV19 and J usage is TRBJ1-2; tentatively, D is TRBD1 (5 bases). The germline CDR1 and CDR2 sequences are LNHDA and SQIVND (reference sequence). The CDR3 has 18 amino acids. Trimming pared 3 bases from V and 4 bases from J, leaving 24 bases between. In DNA form, the CDR3 reads TGTGCCAGTAGTATGGACACAGCGCTAACCTCCCTTATCTATGGCTACACCTTC. Its protein is CASSMDTALTSLIYGYTF.

This chain joins TRBV30 and TRBJ2-3; unclear D gene. The CDR3 covers 14 residues. V dropped 1 base and J dropped 0 bases, with 8 bases sitting between them. Germline CDR1 and CDR2: GTSNPN and SVGIG (reference sequence). The CDR3 region is CAWSGIASTDTQYF. The CDR3 DNA is TGTGCCTGGAGTGGTATAGCAAGCACAGATACGCAGTATTTT.

The chain uses TRBV5-1 and TRBJ2-1; 10 bases agree with TRBD2. The CDR3 runs to 19 residues. Losses at the gene ends were 0 bases for V and 0 bases for J; bases not matched to a gene: 9. Germline V CDR1 and CDR2: SGHRS, YFSETQ. CDR3 nucleotide sequence: TGCGCCAGCAGCTTGGGAATAGCGGGAGGAGTGAGCTCCTACAATGAGCAGTTCTTC. Translation gives CASSLGIAGGVSSYNEQFF.

The chain is built from TRBV5-4 and TRBJ1-2; no clear D. Trimming stripped 0 bases from V and 8 bases from J, with 11 bases between. This CDR3 comprises 13 residues. Germline assignment: CDR1 SGHNT and CDR2 YYREEE (reference sequence). CDR3 coding DNA: TGTGCCAGCAGCTTGGCCACGGAGCGAGGCTACACCTTC. Translating gives CASSLATERGYTF.

For the CDR3, the DNA is TGTGCCAGCAGCCAAGTGTCCCCTCCCTACGAGCAGTACTTC. Translation gives CASSQVSPPYEQYF. The V call is TRBV4-2, the J call TRBJ2-7; D remains unclear. The CDR3 length is 14 residues. The germline V gene has CDR1 LGHNA and CDR2 YNFKEQ. Trimming removed 1 base at V and 2 bases at J, with 9 bases between.

This rearrangement joins TRBV6-4 to TRBJ2-2; possibly TRBD2 for D (5 bases). The CDR3 contains 14 residues. CDR1 is MRHNA and CDR2 is SNTAGT in the germline V gene. The V end was cut by 4 bases, the J end by 1 base, with 7 bases between. The CDR3 is CASSAGRNTGELFF. The CDR3 DNA reads TGTGCCAGCAGTGCTGGGAGGAACACCGGGGAGCTGTTTTTT.

V usage is TRBV28 and J usage is TRBJ1-1, with no clear D. The CDR3 sequence is 15 residues long. Trimming took off 1 base at V and 0 bases at J, with 9 bases between the two ends. Germline loops: CDR1 MDHEN, CDR2 SYDVKM. CDR3 amino acids: CASSLLAELNTEAFF. CDR3 bases: TGTGCCAGCAGTTTATTGGCAGAACTGAACACTGAAGCTTTCTTT.

There are a few counts of this clone. The chain is built from TRBV4-3 and TRBJ1-2; 11 nucleotides agree with TRBD1. Trimming cost V 0 bases and J 4 bases; bases outside gene matches: 10. The CDR3 is made up of 18 amino acids. CDR1 LGHNA and CDR2 YSLEER come from the germline V gene. CDR3 sequence (DNA): TGCGCCAGCAGCCAAGAATTGCCGGGACAGGGGGTTTTCTATGGCTACACCTTC. Its protein product is CASSQELPGQGVFYGYTF.

The genes are TRBV6-5 and TRBJ2-1, with D perhaps TRBD2 (5 bases). Germline V gene sequence: CDR1 MNHEY, CDR2 SVGAGI. Trimming left V 6 bases short and J 2 bases short, with 8 bases between. This CDR3 is built from 13 residues. The CDR3: CASREDPYNEQFF. Here the CDR3 DNA reads TGTGCCAGCAGGGAGGATCCCTACAATGAGCAGTTCTTC.

The rearrangement links TRBV7-3 to TRBJ1-2; 7 bases agree with TRBD1. V lost 2 bases, J lost 6 bases, and 6 bases stayed unmatched. Germline V lookup: CDR1 SGHTA, CDR2 FQGTGA. This CDR3 region has 14 residues. In nucleotides, the CDR3 is TGTGCCAGCAGCTTAGGGGTCAGGGGGGATGGCTACACCTTC. Translating gives CASSLGVRGDGYTF.

The V and J genes are TRBV28 and TRBJ2-7; 9 bases are shared with TRBD1. Germline V gives CDR1 MDHEN, CDR2 SYDVKM. The V gene end was trimmed by 5 bases and the J gene end by 6 bases; junction bases not matched to a gene: 11. The CDR3 has 15 amino acids. The CDR3 reads CASSGSGTGRAEQYF. As DNA, the CDR3 is TGTGCCAGCAGTGGGTCCGGGACAGGGCGGGCCGAGCAGTACTTC. The full variable domain, in which reference TRBV28 and TRBJ2-7 provide the parts outside the CDR3, is DVKVTQSSRYLVKRTGEKVFLECVQDMDHENMFWYRQDPGLGLRLIYFSYDVKMKEKGDIPEGYSVSREKKERFSLILESASTNQTSMYLCASSGSGTGRAEQYFGPGTRLTVT.

The chain couples TRBV7-2 to TRBJ1-2, with D unclear. The V gene lost 5 bases and the J gene lost 4 bases, with 14 bases spanning the gap. The CDR3 runs to 14 residues. Germline CDR1 SGHTA, CDR2 FQGNSA. The chain's CDR3 is CASSPGSGSYGYTF. The CDR3 DNA is TGTGCCAGCAGCCCCGGTTCGGGTAGCTATGGCTACACCTTC.